This T cell receptor beta chain was found in a study of graft-versus-host responses after intestinal transplantation. The V end was cut by 0 bases, the J end by 7 bases, with 4 bases between. Germline loops: CDR1 MGHRA, CDR2 YSYEKL. The CDR3 sequence is 13 residues long. Method: immunoSEQ multiplex PCR; TCRdb's copy keeps in-frame clones and lacks some. The sample holds about 30,000 clones, 87% seen once. Whole-study findings and limits: GvH clones occurred in recipient marrow; some first appeared in ileum or blood.

As concerns this clone: The antigen is unknown.

The chain combines TRBV4-1 with TRBJ1-6, with D hard to call. This TCR was recovered from a human patient who received an intestinal transplant, so some T cells may come from the graft donor. The sequences come from PBMCs, collected around 460 days after intestinal transplantation. The CDR3 nucleotides read TGCGCCAGCAGCCAAGACAAGAATTCACCCCTCCACTTT. Amino acids: CASSQDKNSPLHF.